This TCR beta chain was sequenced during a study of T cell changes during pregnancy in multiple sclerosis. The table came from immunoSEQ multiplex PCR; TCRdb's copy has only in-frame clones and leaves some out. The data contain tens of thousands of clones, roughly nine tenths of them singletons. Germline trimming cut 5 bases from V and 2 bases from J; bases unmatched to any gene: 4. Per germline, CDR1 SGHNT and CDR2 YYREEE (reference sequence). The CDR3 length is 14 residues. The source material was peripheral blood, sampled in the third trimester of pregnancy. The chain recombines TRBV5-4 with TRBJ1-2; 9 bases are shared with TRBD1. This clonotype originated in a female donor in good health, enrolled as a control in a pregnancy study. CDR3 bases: TGTGCCAGCAGACCGGACAGGGGCAACTATGGCTACACCTTC. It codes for CASRPDRGNYGYTF.